This T cell receptor beta chain was captured by sequencing in a study of T cells after somatic rescue of genetic block. Clones were read by immunoSEQ multiplex PCR, and TCRdb kept only the in-frame ones, dropping some. The sample includes approximately 70,000 clones, approximately 91% of them seen just once. CDR1 and CDR2 from the germline V gene are LNHDA and SQIVND (reference sequence). The CDR3 has 15 amino acids. V gave up 3 bases and J gave up 1 base; unmatched junction bases: 6. The sequence derives from a man aged 30 to 39. Source material: peripheral blood mononuclear cells (PBMCs). The chain joins TRBV19 to TRBJ2-7; 7 bases agree with TRBD1. The CDR3 bases are TGTGCCAGTAGTATGGGCAGGGGGAATTCCTACGAGCAGTACTTC. Its translation: CASSMGRGNSYEQYF. The full variable domain, completed using reference TRBV19 and TRBJ2-7, is DGGITQSPKYLFRKEGQNVTLSCEQNLNHDAMYWYRQDPGQGLRLIYYSQIVNDFQKGDIAEGYSVSREKKESFPLTVTSAQKNPTAFYLCASSMGRGNSYEQYFGPGTRLTVT.